This is a list of T cell receptor beta chains from one sample in a study of PD-L1 blockade in urothelial cancer. Sequencing was performed with immunoSEQ multiplex PCR; in TCRdb, only in-frame clones are kept and a portion is missing. This sample has tens of thousands of clones, with about 83% found just once. The sequencing here drew on PBMCs, taken around atezolizumab (anti-PD-L1) treatment. The receptor set was obtained from an older woman with urothelial cancer. Each CDR3 is given with its conserved first and last residue. The D gene is left open where the match is weak. Expanded clones are given a class, and other clones once, few, many or no size at all.

J gene: TRBJ2-2
V gene: TRBV27
clone size: .
D gene: TRBD1
CDR3 protein: CASSTLNRGRKNTGELFF
CDR3 DNA: TGTGCCAGCAGTACCCTCAACAGGGGGCGGAAGAACACCGGGGAGCTGTTTTTT

J gene: TRBJ2-7
V gene: TRBV7-9
clone size: few
D gene: TRBD1
CDR3 protein: CASSLVPGQGASYEQYF
CDR3 DNA: TGTGCCAGCAGCTTAGTACCGGGACAGGGGGCCTCCTACGAGCAGTACTTC

J gene: TRBJ2-2
V gene: TRBV27
clone size: medium-sized
D gene: .
CDR3 protein: CASSPLGNTGELFF
CDR3 DNA: TGTGCCAGCAGTCCACTAGGGAACACCGGGGAGCTGTTTTTT

J gene: TRBJ1-1
V gene: TRBV28
clone size: .
D gene: TRBD1
CDR3 protein: CASSLSADRAPFF
CDR3 DNA: TGTGCCAGCAGTTTATCAGCCGACAGGGCACCTTTCTTT

J gene: TRBJ2-5
V gene: TRBV10-1
clone size: .
D gene: .
CDR3 protein: CASSESSEQETQYF
CDR3 DNA: TGCGCCAGCAGTGAGTCTAGCGAGCAAGAGACCCAGTACTTC

J gene: TRBJ2-7
V gene: TRBV19
clone size: .
D gene: .
CDR3 protein: CASSIWAGDEAYEQYF
CDR3 DNA: TGTGCCAGTAGTATTTGGGCAGGGGACGAGGCCTACGAGCAGTACTTC

J gene: TRBJ1-1
V gene: TRBV9
clone size: .
D gene: .
CDR3 protein: CASQRLQNTEAFF
CDR3 DNA: TGTGCCTCTCAGAGGCTACAGAACACTGAAGCTTTCTTT

J gene: TRBJ1-6
V gene: TRBV18
clone size: once
D gene: .
CDR3 protein: CASSLGRTPAPLHF
CDR3 DNA: TGTGCCAGCTCACTTGGGCGCACTCCGGCACCCCTCCACTTT

J gene: TRBJ2-4
V gene: TRBV19
clone size: few
D gene: TRBD2
CDR3 protein: CASSILTSGPNIQYF
CDR3 DNA: TGTGCCAGTAGTATATTGACTAGCGGACCAAACATTCAGTACTTC

J gene: TRBJ1-4
V gene: TRBV5-1
clone size: .
D gene: .
CDR3 protein: CASSFFGGEEKLFF
CDR3 DNA: TGCGCCAGCAGCTTTTTCGGTGGAGAGGAAAAACTGTTTTTT

J gene: TRBJ1-1
V gene: TRBV29-1
clone size: .
D gene: .
CDR3 protein: CSSAEGDTEAFF
CDR3 DNA: TGCAGCTCCGCAGAGGGGGACACTGAAGCTTTCTTT

J gene: TRBJ2-5
V gene: TRBV4-1
clone size: .
D gene: TRBD1
CDR3 protein: CASSQGTRTGETQYF
CDR3 DNA: TGCGCCAGCAGCCAAGGGACGAGGACAGGGGAGACCCAGTACTTC

J gene: TRBJ1-1
V gene: TRBV27
clone size: .
D gene: TRBD1
CDR3 protein: CASSLQGGGTEAFF
CDR3 DNA: TGTGCCAGCAGTTTACAGGGGGGCGGCACTGAAGCTTTCTTT

J gene: TRBJ2-2
V gene: TRBV6-1
clone size: few
D gene: TRBD1
CDR3 protein: CASSDPGQLNSGELFF
CDR3 DNA: TGTGCCAGCAGTGATCCGGGACAGTTAAACTCCGGGGAGCTGTTTTTT

J gene: TRBJ2-7
V gene: TRBV9
clone size: few
D gene: .
CDR3 protein: CASSPGGSPYEQYF
CDR3 DNA: TGTGCCAGCAGCCCCGGGGGTTCTCCCTACGAGCAGTACTTC

J gene: TRBJ2-7
V gene: TRBV9
clone size: .
D gene: TRBD2
CDR3 protein: CASSVIAGGPSYEQYF
CDR3 DNA: TGTGCCAGCAGCGTAATAGCGGGAGGGCCCTCCTACGAGCAGTACTTC

J gene: TRBJ2-1
V gene: TRBV4-2
clone size: .
D gene: TRBD1
CDR3 protein: CASSQDQGQGAHNEQFF
CDR3 DNA: TGTGCCAGCAGCCAAGATCAGGGGCAGGGGGCGCATAATGAGCAGTTCTTC

J gene: TRBJ2-7
V gene: TRBV28
clone size: .
D gene: TRBD2
CDR3 protein: CASSFETSGLTYEQYF
CDR3 DNA: TGTGCCAGCAGTTTCGAGACTAGCGGGTTAACCTACGAGCAGTACTTC

J gene: TRBJ2-3
V gene: TRBV5-1
clone size: .
D gene: .
CDR3 protein: CASTNRETTDTQYF
CDR3 DNA: TGCGCCAGCACCAACAGGGAAACCACAGATACGCAGTATTTT

J gene: TRBJ2-2
V gene: TRBV5-1
clone size: few
D gene: .
CDR3 protein: CASRQGSNTGELFF
CDR3 DNA: TGCGCCAGCAGGCAGGGGTCGAACACCGGGGAGCTGTTTTTT

J gene: TRBJ1-1
V gene: TRBV5-1
clone size: .
D gene: .
CDR3 protein: CASSSPGGVDGAFF
CDR3 DNA: TGCGCCAGCAGCTCCCCTGGGGGGGTGGATGGAGCTTTCTTT

J gene: TRBJ2-5
V gene: TRBV7-9
clone size: .
D gene: TRBD1
CDR3 protein: CASSRRGQEDNKEAQYF
CDR3 DNA: TGTGCCAGCAGCCGAAGGGGACAGGAGGATAACAAAGAGGCCCAGTACTTC

J gene: TRBJ2-7
V gene: TRBV5-4
clone size: .
D gene: .
CDR3 protein: CASSFNAGRYEQYF
CDR3 DNA: TGTGCCAGCAGCTTTAACGCGGGGCGCTACGAGCAGTACTTC

J gene: TRBJ1-2
V gene: TRBV29-1
clone size: once
D gene: .
CDR3 protein: CSAFPLEDYGYTF
CDR3 DNA: TGCAGCGCTTTTCCTCTGGAGGACTATGGCTACACCTTC

J gene: TRBJ1-4
V gene: TRBV2
clone size: once
D gene: .
CDR3 protein: CASSSGPGATNEKLFF
CDR3 DNA: TGTGCCAGCAGTTCGGGACCAGGGGCAACTAATGAAAAACTGTTTTTT

J gene: TRBJ2-2
V gene: TRBV6-4
clone size: .
D gene: TRBD2
CDR3 protein: CASSDSSLAGGHTGELFF
CDR3 DNA: TGTGCCAGCAGTGACTCTTCACTAGCGGGAGGTCACACCGGGGAGCTGTTTTTT

J gene: TRBJ2-4
V gene: TRBV7-8
clone size: once
D gene: .
CDR3 protein: CASSSEGEGENENIQYF
CDR3 DNA: TGTGCCAGCAGCTCAGAGGGTGAGGGGGAGAACGAAAACATTCAGTACTTC

J gene: TRBJ1-1
V gene: TRBV10-3
clone size: .
D gene: .
CDR3 protein: CAISEDRTLTEAFF
CDR3 DNA: TGTGCCATCAGTGAGGACAGGACCCTCACTGAAGCTTTCTTT

J gene: TRBJ2-1
V gene: TRBV5-6
clone size: .
D gene: .
CDR3 protein: CASSSGQWNSYNEQFF
CDR3 DNA: TGTGCCAGCAGCAGCGGACAGTGGAACTCCTACAATGAGCAGTTCTTC

J gene: TRBJ2-1
V gene: TRBV5-4
clone size: .
D gene: TRBD2
CDR3 protein: CASSLGVWRGANSYNEQFF
CDR3 DNA: TGTGCCAGCAGCTTGGGGGTATGGCGGGGGGCCAACTCCTACAATGAGCAGTTCTTC

J gene: TRBJ2-7
V gene: TRBV7-8
clone size: .
D gene: .
CDR3 protein: CASSQGLSSYEQYF
CDR3 DNA: TGTGCCAGCAGTCAGGGTCTTAGCTCCTACGAGCAGTACTTC

J gene: TRBJ1-2
V gene: TRBV7-6
clone size: .
D gene: .
CDR3 protein: CASSFKLGEDYGYTF
CDR3 DNA: TGTGCCAGCAGCTTTAAGCTGGGGGAGGACTATGGCTACACCTTC

J gene: TRBJ2-6
V gene: TRBV7-7
clone size: .
D gene: .
CDR3 protein: CASSSSGANVLTF
CDR3 DNA: TGTGCCAGCAGTAGCTCTGGGGCCAACGTCCTGACTTTC

J gene: TRBJ2-7
V gene: TRBV5-4
clone size: .
D gene: TRBD1
CDR3 protein: CASSSRTGLVYEQYF
CDR3 DNA: TGTGCCAGCAGCTCCCGGACAGGGTTGGTTTACGAGCAGTACTTC

J gene: TRBJ1-1
V gene: TRBV28
clone size: few
D gene: TRBD1
CDR3 protein: CAGIRAGGSAFF
CDR3 DNA: TGTGCCGGCATCAGGGCAGGGGGCAGCGCTTTCTTT

J gene: TRBJ2-1
V gene: TRBV29-1
clone size: .
D gene: TRBD2
CDR3 protein: CSVEGMRDYYNEQFF
CDR3 DNA: TGCAGCGTTGAAGGGATGCGGGACTATTACAATGAGCAGTTCTTC

J gene: TRBJ1-2
V gene: TRBV28
clone size: .
D gene: TRBD1
CDR3 protein: CASSLGQGLGYTF
CDR3 DNA: TGTGCCAGCAGTTTGGGACAGGGCCTAGGCTACACCTTC

J gene: TRBJ2-1
V gene: TRBV6-6
clone size: .
D gene: .
CDR3 protein: CASRRGAGEQFF
CDR3 DNA: TGTGCCAGCAGACGGGGGGCTGGTGAGCAGTTCTTC

J gene: TRBJ1-1
V gene: TRBV6-1
clone size: .
D gene: .
CDR3 protein: CASTRDTEAFF
CDR3 DNA: TGTGCCAGCACCAGGGACACTGAAGCTTTCTTT

J gene: TRBJ2-3
V gene: TRBV18
clone size: .
D gene: TRBD1
CDR3 protein: CASSPPTGQSSYTQYF
CDR3 DNA: TGTGCCAGCTCACCACCGACGGGACAGTCTAGTTATACGCAGTATTTT

J gene: TRBJ1-6
V gene: TRBV19
clone size: .
D gene: TRBD1
CDR3 protein: CASRMGQGGNSPLHF
CDR3 DNA: TGTGCCAGTAGGATGGGACAGGGAGGGAATTCACCCCTCCACTTT

J gene: TRBJ1-4
V gene: TRBV6-1
clone size: .
D gene: TRBD1
CDR3 protein: CASSVPRGSEKLFF
CDR3 DNA: TGTGCCAGCAGTGTTCCCAGGGGGAGTGAAAAACTGTTTTTT

J gene: TRBJ2-1
V gene: TRBV29-1
clone size: .
D gene: TRBD2
CDR3 protein: CSVDVAGGYNEQFF
CDR3 DNA: TGCAGCGTTGATGTAGCGGGGGGCTACAATGAGCAGTTCTTC

J gene: TRBJ2-7
V gene: TRBV7-7
clone size: .
D gene: TRBD1
CDR3 protein: CASSLGQGSSYEQYF
CDR3 DNA: TGTGCCAGCAGCTTAGGACAGGGATCGTCCTACGAGCAGTACTTC

J gene: TRBJ2-1
V gene: TRBV5-1
clone size: few
D gene: TRBD1
CDR3 protein: CASRTTGFDNEQFF
CDR3 DNA: TGCGCCAGCCGCACGACAGGGTTCGACAATGAGCAGTTCTTC

J gene: TRBJ2-5
V gene: TRBV18
clone size: few
D gene: .
CDR3 protein: CASSPLAGASETQYF
CDR3 DNA: TGTGCCAGCTCACCTCTGGCAGGGGCATCGGAGACCCAGTACTTC

J gene: TRBJ1-4
V gene: TRBV25-1
clone size: .
D gene: .
CDR3 protein: CASSAGTESFNEKLFF
CDR3 DNA: TGTGCCAGCAGTGCTGGGACTGAGAGTTTTAATGAAAAACTGTTTTTT

J gene: TRBJ1-2
V gene: TRBV19
clone size: .
D gene: .
CDR3 protein: CASRVNGVREGYTF
CDR3 DNA: TGTGCCAGTAGGGTAAACGGGGTACGGGAAGGCTACACCTTC

J gene: TRBJ2-7
V gene: TRBV4-3
clone size: once
D gene: TRBD1
CDR3 protein: CASSQHTWDSQSYEQYF
CDR3 DNA: TGCGCCAGCAGCCAGCACACCTGGGACAGCCAGTCCTACGAGCAGTACTTC

J gene: TRBJ2-1
V gene: TRBV6-6
clone size: .
D gene: .
CDR3 protein: CASSSHVGTREFF
CDR3 DNA: TGTGCCAGCAGCTCTCACGTCGGGACTCGGGAGTTCTTC

J gene: TRBJ2-1
V gene: TRBV9
clone size: .
D gene: .
CDR3 protein: CASSVMSVGSEQFF
CDR3 DNA: TGTGCCAGCAGCGTAATGTCTGTGGGGAGTGAGCAGTTCTTC

J gene: TRBJ1-5
V gene: TRBV27
clone size: .
D gene: TRBD1
CDR3 protein: CASSLGTGNQQPQHF
CDR3 DNA: TGTGCCAGCAGCCTTGGGACAGGGAATCAACAGCCCCAGCATTTT

J gene: TRBJ2-1
V gene: TRBV2
clone size: .
D gene: .
CDR3 protein: CASSERLLLNNEQFF
CDR3 DNA: TGTGCCAGCAGTGAAAGGCTTCTACTAAACAATGAGCAGTTCTTC

J gene: TRBJ2-7
V gene: TRBV11-2
clone size: .
D gene: .
CDR3 protein: CASSRRGFEQYF
CDR3 DNA: TGTGCCAGCAGCCGAAGGGGGTTCGAGCAGTACTTC